Listed here are 12 T cell receptor beta chains from one sample, sequenced in a study of Ad26.COV2.S vaccination and SARS-CoV-2 variants. Here immunoSEQ multiplex PCR was the method, and the copy in TCRdb shows in-frame clones only, minus some. The sample includes hundreds of thousands of clones, approximately 90% of them seen just once. Stated treatment: about 20 received Ad26.COV2.S at low or high dose, single or two shots; roughly five received placebo; per-sample allocation not given. Following the first vaccine or placebo injection, samples were taken on day 63. Sequencing was performed on peripheral blood, taken in a trial of Ad26.COV2.S vaccine versus placebo. All receptors come from a person aged 18-65 years who received the Ad26.COV2.S COVID-19 vaccine or a placebo.

The chain combines TRBV5-6 with TRBJ2-1; D is ambiguous. V lost 0 bases, J lost 5 bases, and 6 bases lay in between. CDR3 length: 13 amino acids. The germline gives CDR1 SGHDT, CDR2 YYEEEE. For the CDR3, the DNA is TGTGCCAGCAGCTTGGGCTGGGACAATGAGCAGTTCTTC. This codes for CASSLGWDNEQFF.

The sample holds one count of this clone. This sequence joins TRBV5-4 and TRBJ2-7; D unclear. The germline CDR1 and CDR2 sequences are SGHNT and YYREEE (reference sequence). The V gene lost 4 bases and the J gene lost 2 bases, with 7 bases spanning the gap. There are 12 residues in the CDR3. The CDR3 nucleotides are TGTGCCAGCAGCGACCAGGCCTACGAGCAGTACTTC. It codes for CASSDQAYEQYF.

In this sample, this clone turned up a few times. The V gene is TRBV6-1, the J gene TRBJ1-3, with D unresolved. The CDR3 sequence is 15 residues long. V lost 3 bases, J lost 0 bases, and 9 bases lay in between. Per germline, CDR1 MNHNS and CDR2 SASEGT. The CDR3 sequence is CASSEAVASGNTIYF. Here the CDR3 DNA reads TGTGCCAGCAGTGAGGCCGTAGCCTCTGGAAACACCATATATTTT.

V gene TRBV6-7 combines with J gene TRBJ1-5; D possibly corresponds to TRBD1 (6 bases). TRBV6-7 is identified as an open reading frame with a role that is uncertain. Trimming removed 5 bases from V and 7 bases from J, with 21 bases in between. The CDR3 contains 16 residues. The CDR3 sequence: CASSPVPGTMVQPQHF. CDR3 nucleotides: TGTGCCAGCAGTCCCGTACCCGGGACAATGGTACAGCCCCAGCATTTT.

This chain uses TRBV11-2 with TRBJ1-3, with D maybe TRBD1 (6 bases). The CDR3 loop spans 16 amino acids. Germline CDR1 reads SGHAT; CDR2 reads FQNNGV. The V end was cut by 5 bases, the J end by 8 bases, with 22 bases between. CDR3: CASSLGQGKVRDTIYF. In DNA, the CDR3 is TGTGCCAGCAGCCTGGGGCAGGGGAAGGTGAGGGACACCATATATTTT.

This chain uses TRBV18 with TRBJ2-1, with 14 bases matching TRBD2. The CDR3 is 16 amino acids. CDR1 is KGHSH and CDR2 is LQKENI in the germline V gene. Unmatched junction bases numbered 6, after V lost 3 bases and J lost 8 bases. Here the CDR3 DNA reads TGTGCCAGCTCACCGGCCGGGACTAGCGGGAGCTATGAGCAGTTCTTC. Amino acid sequence: CASSPAGTSGSYEQFF.

The rearrangement links TRBV7-9 to TRBJ2-2; TRBD2 matches 12 bases. Germline-derived CDR1 and CDR2 are SEHNR and FQNEAQ (reference sequence). The V and J ends lost 4 bases and 4 bases, in that order; junction bases with no gene match: 13. The CDR3 runs to 19 residues. CDR3 sequence (DNA): TGTGCCAGCAGCTCGGACAGGGACACTAGCGGGAGGCCCACCGGGGAGCTGTTTTTT. This sequence encodes CASSSDRDTSGRPTGELFF.

The chain links TRBV28 to TRBJ2-7; D is uncertain. CDR3 length: 8 amino acids. Germline V gene sequence: CDR1 MDHEN, CDR2 SYDVKM. Trimming removed 4 bases at V and 9 bases at J, with 1 base between. The CDR3 DNA sequence: TGTGCCAGCAGTTCGCAGTACTTC. As protein: CASSSQYF.

The chain couples TRBV5-1 to TRBJ2-1; D is uncertain. The CDR3 sequence is 16 residues long. Germline CDR1 reads SGHRS; CDR2 reads YFSETQ. Trimming took off 4 bases at V and 0 bases at J, with 14 bases between the two ends. The CDR3 sequence is CASSPDSESSYNEQFF. The CDR3 DNA reads TGCGCCAGCAGCCCCGACTCAGAGAGCTCCTACAATGAGCAGTTCTTC.

The V gene is TRBV30, the J gene TRBJ2-7; TRBD1 agrees at 7 bases. The CDR3 contains 13 residues. With 1 base clipped from V and 6 bases from J, the junction kept 6 bases outside the gene matches. Per germline, CDR1 GTSNPN and CDR2 SVGIG (reference sequence). In DNA, the CDR3 is TGTGCCTGGAGTGAACAGGGGATATTCGAGCAGTACTTC. Its translation: CAWSEQGIFEQYF. The full variable domain, in which reference TRBV30 and TRBJ2-7 provide the parts outside the CDR3, is SQTIHQWPATLVQPVGSPLSLECTVEGTSNPNLYWYRQAAGRGLQLLFYSVGIGQISSEVPQNLSASRPQDRQFILSSKKLLLSDSGFYLCAWSEQGIFEQYFGPGTRLTVT.

The chain combines TRBV19 with TRBJ1-2; D remains unclear. V lost 3 bases, J lost 2 bases, and 4 bases lay in between. This CDR3 comprises 12 residues. The germline gives CDR1 LNHDA, CDR2 SQIVND (reference sequence). The CDR3 protein is CASSISNYGYTF. In DNA, the CDR3 is TGTGCCAGTAGTATCAGCAACTATGGCTACACCTTC.

The chain uses TRBV28 and TRBJ2-7; D possibly corresponds to TRBD2 (7 bases). CDR1 and CDR2 (germline): MDHEN, SYDVKM. The CDR3 is made up of 14 amino acids. V was cut by 2 bases and J by 6 bases, with 14 bases left in between. The CDR3 bases are TGTGCCAGCAGTTTACGGGACGGGGGGCGCGAGCAGTACTTC. Translation gives CASSLRDGGREQYF.